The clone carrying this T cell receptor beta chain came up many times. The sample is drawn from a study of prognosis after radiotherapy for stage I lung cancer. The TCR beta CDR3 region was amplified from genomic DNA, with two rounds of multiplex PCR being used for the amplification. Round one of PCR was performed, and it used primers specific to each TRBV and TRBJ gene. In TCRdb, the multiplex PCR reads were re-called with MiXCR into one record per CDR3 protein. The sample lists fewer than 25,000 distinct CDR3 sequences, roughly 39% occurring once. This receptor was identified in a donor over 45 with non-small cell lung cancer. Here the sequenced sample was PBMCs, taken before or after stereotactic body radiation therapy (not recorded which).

The CDR3 spells CASSVGPEVEQFF. CDR3 bases: TGTGCCAGCAGCGTTGGGCCCGAGGTTGAGCAGTTCTTC. The chain is built from TRBV2 and TRBJ2-1; D is ambiguous. CDR1 is SNHLY and CDR2 is FYNNEI in the germline V gene. V dropped 6 bases and J dropped 9 bases, with 15 bases sitting between them. This CDR3 is built from 13 residues.